This paragraph reports one TCR beta chain. Unmatched junction bases numbered 9, after V lost 4 bases and J lost 12 bases. The germline CDR1 and CDR2 sequences are SGHNT and YYREEE (reference sequence). The CDR3 has 14 residues. These data belong to a study of blood T cell repertoires in COVID-19. Across 20 to 25 US areas, participants ranged in age from 18 to 89 years. Clinical history reported by participants formed the basis on which cohorts were assigned. Assay: immunoSEQ multiplex PCR; the TCRdb copy retains only in-frame clones and omits some. The table has some 300,000 clones, more than 85% seen once; the top ten hold under 1.3%.

This chain joins TRBV5-4 and TRBJ1-6; 8 nucleotides align to TRBD1. The sequence derives from a woman between 25 and 40 years old who had recovered from COVID-19. Sequencing was performed on PBMCs or T cells enriched from blood (not recorded which). Here the CDR3 DNA reads TGTGCCAGCAGCCCGGACAGGGAGCAAGGACCCCTCCACTTT. Its protein is CASSPDREQGPLHF.